This TCR beta chain was recovered during a study of OX40 agonist ivuxolimab in advanced cancers. Across the study: Three patients, one with hepatocellular carcinoma and two with cutaneous melanoma, achieved partial responses. Findings and caveats of the study: At 0.1 to 3.0 mg/kg, CD4+ and CD8+ blood T cells expanded clonally by week 6.

A remark on this clone: Its antigen is undetermined.

The CDR3 is 14 amino acids. V lost 5 bases to trimming and J lost 2 bases, with 12 bases between them. CDR1 KGHSH and CDR2 LQKENI come from the germline V gene. Measured with immunoSEQ multiplex PCR; TCRdb has only the in-frame clones, and not every one. The data show about 62,000 clones, 85% seen once. This TCR derives from an adult with an advanced solid tumor such as melanoma, head and neck, liver or kidney cancer. The sample here was CD4+ or CD8+ T cells sorted from blood, taken in a trial of the OX40 agonist ivuxolimab. This chain joins TRBV18 and TRBJ1-2; a possible D gene is TRBD1 (6 bases). CDR3 sequence reads: CASSSDRSNYGYTF. The CDR3, as DNA: TGTGCCAGCTCATCCGACAGGTCGAACTATGGCTACACCTTC.